The rows below give T cell receptor beta chains drawn from one sample of a study of cytomegalovirus exposure and HLA in healthy donors. Using immunoSEQ multiplex PCR, the repertoire was profiled, and TCRdb retains in-frame clones only, with some absent. The table records approximately 260,000 clones, just over 85% of them present only once. Sequenced: PBMCs. These receptors all stem from a woman under 30 in good health and CMV-seronegative. Both conserved end residues are part of each CDR3. D genes are given only for firm matches. The size entry is marked missing in some rows and otherwise reads once, few, many or a size class.

CDR3 DNA	CDR3 protein	clone size	D gene	V gene	J gene
TGTGCCCCGAGTCACGAGCAGTACTTC	CAPSHEQYF	.	.	TRBV30	TRBJ2-7
TGTGCCAGCGGTACGCGGAGCACCGGGGAGCTGTTTTTT	CASGTRSTGELFF	once	.	TRBV7-3	TRBJ2-2
TGTGCCTGGAGTCGCGGGGGCTCAGGGACCCAGTACTTC	CAWSRGGSGTQYF	.	.	TRBV30	TRBJ2-5
TGTGCCAGTAGTAGGGAAAGGGGACTAGCGGGAGTTAATGAGCAGTTCTTC	CASSRERGLAGVNEQFF	.	TRBD2	TRBV19	TRBJ2-1
TGTGCCAGCAGCCAAGAATGGGGCTTAAATGCTTTCTTT	CASSQEWGLNAFF	.	.	TRBV14	TRBJ1-1
TGTGCCAGCAGCCAGGACAGGGGGCGAGAGACCCAGTACTTC	CASSQDRGRETQYF	few	TRBD1	TRBV9	TRBJ2-5
TGCGCCAGCAGCTGGGGGACAGGGGATAATTCACCCCTCCACTTT	CASSWGTGDNSPLHF	few	TRBD1	TRBV5-1	TRBJ1-6
TGCGCCAGCAGCACCCCGGACAGGGGAGGCTATGGCTACACCTTC	CASSTPDRGGYGYTF	.	TRBD1	TRBV5-1	TRBJ1-2
TGCGCCAGCAGCTTGGCGGGAGACACCGGGGAGCTGTTTTTT	CASSLAGDTGELFF	.	.	TRBV5-1	TRBJ2-2
TGTGCCAGCAGCATCCCGGGGGGGACACTTGGCACAGATACGCAGTATTTT	CASSIPGGTLGTDTQYF	.	TRBD2	TRBV13	TRBJ2-3